One and the same sample provided the 19 T cell receptor beta chains below, sequenced in a study of tumor-infiltrating lymphocytes in localized non-small cell lung cancer. Sequenced by immunoSEQ multiplex PCR; TCRdb stores in-frame clones only, minus some. Among more than 10,000 clones, 78% were seen once, and the ten largest hold approximately 4.8%. Sequences were obtained from lung tumor tissue. Receptors were obtained from a human donor with non-small cell lung cancer.

This chain joins TRBV7-2 and TRBJ1-6; maybe TRBD1 (5 bases). Germline CDR1 SGHTA, CDR2 FQGNSA. The CDR3 is 15 amino acids. Trimming took 5 bases from V and 10 from J, leaving 18 bases between them. CDR3 sequence (DNA): TGTGCCAGCAGCCCGACCGGACTCCGGGGGTCACCCCTCCACTTT. Amino acid sequence: CASSPTGLRGSPLHF.

The chain recombines TRBV4-1 with TRBJ2-7, with D possibly being TRBD1 (6 bases). The CDR3 contains 15 residues. Deletions cut 0 bases from V and 6 bases from J, with 15 bases between. Per the germline V gene, CDR1 is MGHRA and CDR2 is YSYEKL. For the CDR3, the DNA is TGCGCCAGCAGCCAAGATCGGGACAAAAATGGCGAGCAGTACTTC. It specifies CASSQDRDKNGEQYF.

This clone appeared a single time. The chain carries TRBV19 and TRBJ2-7, with D perhaps TRBD1 or TRBD2 (5 bases each). Germline V gene data show CDR1 as LNHDA and CDR2 as SQIVND (reference sequence). The CDR3 extends over 15 amino acids. V dropped 3 bases and J dropped 2 bases, with 14 bases sitting between them. For the CDR3, the DNA is TGTGCCAGTAGTATTCCCGGGGCGGGTCCCTACGAGCAGTACTTC. Translated, it gives CASSIPGAGPYEQYF. The full variable domain, in which reference TRBV19 and TRBJ2-7 provide the parts outside the CDR3, is DGGITQSPKYLFRKEGQNVTLSCEQNLNHDAMYWYRQDPGQGLRLIYYSQIVNDFQKGDIAEGYSVSREKKESFPLTVTSAQKNPTAFYLCASSIPGAGPYEQYFGPGTRLTVT.

This clone occurred a few times. V usage is TRBV9 and J usage is TRBJ1-5; possibly TRBD1 for D (5 bases). The CDR3 totals 14 residues. Germline V gene data show CDR1 as SGDLS and CDR2 as YYNGEE. Trimming cost V 0 bases and J 9 bases, with 13 bases left between them. As DNA, the CDR3 is TGTGCCAGCAGCGTAGGGTTGGGGGTAACGCCCCAGCATTTT. The encoded protein is CASSVGLGVTPQHF.

This sequence joins TRBV18 and TRBJ2-1; D is perhaps TRBD2 (7 bases). This CDR3 is 15 amino acids long. Germline CDR1 KGHSH, CDR2 LQKENI. V dropped 0 bases and J dropped 8 bases, with 14 bases sitting between them. Here the CDR3 reads CASSPPGGLVDEQFF. CDR3 nucleotide sequence: TGTGCCAGCTCACCACCCGGGGGGCTTGTCGATGAGCAGTTCTTC.

The chain couples TRBV11-3 to TRBJ2-5; perhaps TRBD2 as D (5 bases). Trimming shortened V by 5 bases and J by 5 bases, and 18 bases separated the two germline ends. This CDR3 spans 15 amino acids. Germline CDR1 and CDR2: SGHNT and YENEEA. The CDR3 DNA follows: TGTGCCAGCAGCAATTCGACGGGGAATGAGGAGACCCAGTACTTC. Protein product: CASSNSTGNEETQYF.

This clone occurred once. This chain joins TRBV7-2 and TRBJ1-4; D not certain. CDR1 SGHTA and CDR2 FQGNSA come from the germline V gene. This CDR3 has 14 residues. V lost 0 bases and J lost 16, with 18 bases in between. The CDR3 coding sequence is TGTGCCAGCAGCTTAGCGGATTCGGTTGGGGTATGGTTTTTT. It specifies CASSLADSVGVWFF.

The CDR3 DNA reads as TGTGCCAGCAGCTTAGAATTGGGGGCCTACTATGGCTACACCTTC. The encoded protein is CASSLELGAYYGYTF. The rearrangement links TRBV7-2 to TRBJ1-2, with D tentatively TRBD1 (6 bases). The length of the CDR3 is 15 residues. Germline values: CDR1 SGHTA, CDR2 FQGNSA. The V end was cut by 1 base, the J end by 3 bases, with 12 bases between.

The chain is built from TRBV6-1 and TRBJ2-1; no reliable D call. CDR3 length: 14 amino acids. Trimming cost V 2 bases and J 4 bases, with 9 bases left between them. From germline, CDR1 is MNHNS and CDR2 SASEGT. The CDR3 loop is CASSEFHYYNEQFF. The CDR3 bases are TGTGCCAGCAGTGAATTCCATTATTACAATGAGCAGTTCTTC.

The chain combines TRBV7-9 with TRBJ2-1; 8 nucleotides align to TRBD2. Germline CDR1 and CDR2: SEHNR and FQNEAQ (reference sequence). CDR3 size: 15 residues. Trimming cost V 2 bases and J 8 bases; bases outside gene matches: 8. CDR3: CASSLFGGRLYEQFF. The CDR3 DNA is TGTGCCAGCAGCTTATTTGGCGGGAGGCTGTATGAGCAGTTCTTC. The variable domain in full, with the rest retrieved from reference TRBV7-9 and TRBJ2-1, is DTGVSQNPRHKITKRGQNVTFRCDPISEHNRLYWYRQTLGQGPEFLTYFQNEAQLEKSRLLSDRFSAERPKGSFSTLEIQRTEQGDSAMYLCASSLFGGRLYEQFFGPGTRLTVL.

The chain combines TRBV28 with TRBJ1-5; 8 nucleotides match TRBD1. Unmatched junction bases numbered 18, after V lost 10 bases and J lost 1 base. In germline, CDR1 is MDHEN, CDR2 SYDVKM. The CDR3 runs 18 residues. CDR3 in DNA: TGTGCCACCTCGACCCCGGGACAGGTTGTCGCAAGCAATCAGCCCCAGCATTTT. Translated, it gives CATSTPGQVVASNQPQHF.

This chain uses TRBV7-3 with TRBJ2-2, with TRBD2 matching 9 bases. From germline, CDR1 is SGHTA and CDR2 FQGTGA. V dropped 1 base and J dropped 7; count of bases not matched to a gene: 4. CDR3 length: 15 residues. CDR3: CASSLSGGAGGELFF. The CDR3 DNA follows: TGTGCCAGCAGCTTAAGCGGGGGGGCCGGCGGGGAGCTGTTTTTT.

The chain employs TRBV9 and TRBJ2-7; D unresolved. The CDR3 runs 13 residues. Germline V CDR1 and CDR2: SGDLS, YYNGEE. Trimming left V 0 bases short and J 5 bases short, with 9 bases between. In DNA, the CDR3 is TGTGCCAGCAGCGTAGAATTAGGGAACGAGCAGTACTTC. This codes for CASSVELGNEQYF.

This rearrangement joins TRBV15 to TRBJ2-1; D gene uncertain. Germline V gene data show CDR1 as LNHNV and CDR2 as YYDKDF (reference sequence). The CDR3 length is 13 residues. V shed 4 bases and J shed 7 bases, with 11 bases lying between them. CDR3 nucleotides: TGTGCCACCAGCATCCAGGAAGAGAATGAGCAGTTCTTC. Translation: CATSIQEENEQFF. The entire variable domain, with the rest obtained from reference TRBV15 and TRBJ2-1, is as follows: DAMVIQNPRYQVTQFGKPVTLSCSQTLNHNVMYWYQQKSSQAPKLLFHYYDKDFNNEADTPDNFQSRRPNTSFCFLDIRSPGLGDTAMYLCATSIQEENEQFFGPGTRLTVL.

In its sample, this clone was seen once. The chain combines TRBV11-3 with TRBJ2-1; the D is unclear. V lost 5 bases, J lost 8 bases, and 7 bases lay in between. The germline V gene has CDR1 SGHNT and CDR2 YENEEA. The CDR3 runs to 11 residues. DNA for the CDR3: TGTGCCAGCAGCCGGAGCGATGAGCAGTTCTTC. It codes for CASSRSDEQFF.

The rearrangement links TRBV18 to TRBJ2-6; D is unclear. This CDR3 has 18 amino acids. The V gene lost 5 bases and the J gene lost 1 base, with 18 bases spanning the gap. The germline gives CDR1 KGHSH, CDR2 LQKENI. CDR3 protein: CASSTSGTAISGANVLTF. The CDR3 DNA is TGTGCCAGCTCAACCAGTGGCACAGCGATATCTGGGGCCAACGTCCTGACTTTC.

V gene TRBV14 combines with J gene TRBJ2-1; D unclear. The germline V gene has CDR1 SGHDN and CDR2 FVKESK. Trimming removed 2 bases at V and 6 bases at J, with 26 bases between. The CDR3 is 19 residues long. The CDR3 DNA reads TGTGCCAGCAGCCAAATAATCCCCCTCTGGCGGCCTAAGGGCAATGAGCAGTTCTTC. This codes for CASSQIIPLWRPKGNEQFF.

The V call is TRBV5-1, the J call TRBJ1-5, with D perhaps matching TRBD1 (6 bases). This CDR3 region has 15 residues. The V gene lost 4 bases and the J gene lost 2 bases, with 13 bases spanning the gap. Germline CDR1 SGHRS, CDR2 YFSETQ. The CDR3 sequence: CASSPQGRRNQPQHF. The DNA of the CDR3 is TGCGCCAGCAGCCCACAGGGAAGACGCAATCAGCCCCAGCATTTT.

This chain links TRBV12-5 with TRBJ2-1, with 8 bases aligning to TRBD2. Trimming took 6 bases from V and 7 from J; bases not matched to a gene: 11. The CDR3 consists of 15 residues. Germline V gene lookup returns CDR1 LGHNT and CDR2 FRNRAP. CDR3 loop: CASGAGGRRKNEQFF. Written as DNA, the CDR3 is TGTGCTAGTGGGGCGGGGGGCCGTAGAAAGAATGAGCAGTTCTTC.